This paragraph covers one TCR beta chain sequence. The CDR3 sequence is 15 residues long. The V end lost 4 bases, the J end lost 6 bases, and 16 bases lay between the germline ends. The V gene's germline CDR1 is SGHNT and CDR2 YYREEE (reference sequence). This sample is drawn from a study of blood T cell repertoires in COVID-19. Study overall: Some COVID-19 samples were acute and others convalescent; all came from the United States, Italy and Spain.

Profiled with immunoSEQ multiplex PCR; TCRdb holds only in-frame clones, not every one. This sample has fewer than 90,000 clones, with around 89% found just once. The chain uses TRBV5-4 and TRBJ2-2; tentative D call: TRBD1 (6 bases). Material for sequencing was peripheral blood. This sequence was found in a woman of 80 years or more with active COVID-19. The CDR3 nucleotides read TGTGCCAGCAGCCAACCAGGGGTGGCGTCCGGGGAGCTGTTTTTT. This codes for CASSQPGVASGELFF.